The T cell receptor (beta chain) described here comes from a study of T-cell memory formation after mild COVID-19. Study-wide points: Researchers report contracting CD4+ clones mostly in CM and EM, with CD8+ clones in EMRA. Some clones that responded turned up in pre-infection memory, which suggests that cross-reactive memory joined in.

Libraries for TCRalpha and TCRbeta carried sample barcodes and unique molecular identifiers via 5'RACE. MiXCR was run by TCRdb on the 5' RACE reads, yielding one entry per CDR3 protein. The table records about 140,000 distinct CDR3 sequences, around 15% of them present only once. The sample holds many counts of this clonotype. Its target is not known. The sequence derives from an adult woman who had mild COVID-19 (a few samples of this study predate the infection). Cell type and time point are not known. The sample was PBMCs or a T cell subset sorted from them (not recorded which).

In DNA form, the CDR3 reads TGCGCCAGCAGCCACCGGGGCCTCGAGGATGAGCAGTTCTTC. Encoded protein: CASSHRGLEDEQFF. The chain carries TRBV5-1 and TRBJ2-1; possibly TRBD1 or TRBD2 for D (5 bases each). CDR1 is SGHRS and CDR2 is YFSETQ in the germline V gene. Trimming removed 4 bases at V and 8 bases at J, with 16 bases between. This CDR3 spans 14 amino acids.